This TCR beta chain comes out of a study of blood T cells in healthy people across ages. Germline CDR1 reads SGDLS; CDR2 reads YYNGEE. The junction had 2 bases not matched to a gene; V was cut back by 3 bases and J by 6 bases. The CDR3 contains 13 residues. For the second PCR, which ran for about 7 to 12 cycles, a sample-barcoded 5' primer and a J-beta primer mix were used. TCRdb reprocessed the 5' RACE reads via MiXCR and lists one record per CDR3 protein. The table has 1 million to 1.2 million distinct CDR3 sequences, roughly two fifths seen once. This clonotype was counted a few times. The source is a man aged 18 to 30 in good health. This rearrangement joins TRBV9 to TRBJ2-1, with 8 bases aligning to TRBD2. Sequenced material: blood. The CDR3 is CASSAGGFNEQFF. CDR3 in DNA: TGTGCCAGCAGCGCGGGGGGGTTCAATGAGCAGTTCTTC.